The 32 T cell receptor beta chains presented below share a single source sample, sequenced in a study of T cells after yellow fever vaccination. TCRdb used MiXCR to reprocess the 5' RACE reads, holding one entry per CDR3 protein. The sample carries 620,000 or so distinct CDR3 sequences, about 15% recorded once. This specimen was PBMCs, taken 5 days after the first yellow fever vaccination. All receptors come from a man between 18 and 35 years old who received the YFV17D yellow fever vaccine.

The chain carries TRBV12-3 or TRBV12-4 and TRBJ2-3; D is perhaps TRBD1 (6 bases). Deletions cut 4 bases from V and 3 bases from J, with 14 bases between. The length of the CDR3 is 15 residues. CDR3 in amino acids: CASSYRVQGTDTQYF. The CDR3 coding sequence is TGTGCCAGCAGTTACCGGGTTCAGGGGACAGATACGCAGTATTTT.

This clonotype was counted ten times or more. The rearrangement uses TRBV5-1 and TRBJ1-5, with D perhaps matching TRBD1 (6 bases). V was pared by 7 bases and J by 5 bases, with 13 bases between. CDR1 is SGHRS and CDR2 is YFSETQ in the germline V gene. The CDR3 covers 13 residues. The DNA for the CDR3 is TGCGCCAGCTCGACAGGTCGGGATCAGCCCCAGCATTTT. Its translation: CASSTGRDQPQHF.

The chain uses TRBV30 and TRBJ1-5; D uncertain. The germline V gene encodes CDR1 GTSNPN and CDR2 SVGIG (reference sequence). The CDR3 spans 13 residues. V lost 0 bases and J 1 base, leaving 4 bases between the germline ends. CDR3 protein: CAWSVLSNQPQHF. The CDR3 DNA is TGTGCCTGGAGTGTACTAAGCAATCAGCCCCAGCATTTT. Combining the CDR3 with reference TRBV30 and TRBJ1-5 gives the whole variable domain SQTIHQWPATLVQPVGSPLSLECTVEGTSNPNLYWYRQAAGRGLQLLFYSVGIGQISSEVPQNLSASRPQDRQFILSSKKLLLSDSGFYLCAWSVLSNQPQHFGDGTRLSIL.

The chain links TRBV20-1 to TRBJ2-5; no clear D. This CDR3 is built from 13 residues. Looked up from germline, CDR1 is DFQATT and CDR2 is SNEGSKA (reference sequence). V was clipped by 3 bases and J by 7 bases, with 15 bases between them. CDR3 sequence reads: CSARNDPLVTQYF. The CDR3 DNA sequence: TGCAGTGCTAGGAACGACCCCCTGGTGACCCAGTACTTC.

The chain has TRBV4-3 and TRBJ1-2; D might be TRBD1 (5 bases). Germline CDR1 reads LGHNA; CDR2 reads YSLEER. V lost 1 base, J lost 7 bases, and 16 bases lay in between. The length of the CDR3 is 15 residues. The CDR3, as DNA: TGCGCCAGCAGCCAAGGTTGGGGACGGGAGGCTGGCTACACCTTC. Translation gives CASSQGWGREAGYTF.

This chain connects TRBV29-1 to TRBJ1-3, with 7 bases aligning to TRBD1. Trimming cost V 4 bases and J 2 bases; bases outside gene matches: 2. CDR1 is SQVTM and CDR2 is ANQGSEA in the germline V gene. The CDR3 runs 13 residues. CDR3: CSVGRGPGNTIYF. The CDR3 nucleotides are TGCAGCGTTGGAAGGGGGCCTGGAAACACCATATATTTT.

There are a few counts of this clonotype. V usage is TRBV7-9 and J usage is TRBJ2-1; 8 bases map to TRBD2. Germline V lookup: CDR1 SEHNR, CDR2 FQNEAQ (reference sequence). V was clipped by 6 bases and J by 1 base; unmatched bases: 8. This CDR3 comprises 16 residues. The CDR3 is CASSPISGDSYNEQFF. The CDR3 coding sequence is TGTGCCAGCAGTCCTATTAGCGGGGATTCCTACAATGAGCAGTTCTTC.

The rearrangement links TRBV7-2 to TRBJ1-3, with 7 bases fitting TRBD1. The CDR3 extends over 15 amino acids. CDR1 SGHTA and CDR2 FQGNSA come from the germline V gene. Germline trimming cut 5 bases from V and 4 bases from J; bases unmatched to any gene: 8. In nucleotides, the CDR3 is TGTGCCAGCAGCCCGATAGGGACAGAAGGAAACACCATATATTTT. Protein: CASSPIGTEGNTIYF. The full variable domain, completed using reference TRBV7-2 and TRBJ1-3, is GAGVSQSPSNKVTEKGKDVELRCDPISGHTALYWYRQSLGQGLEFLIYFQGNSAPDKSGLPSDRFSAERTGGSVSTLTIQRTQQEDSAVYLCASSPIGTEGNTIYFGEGSWLTVV.

V usage is TRBV11-2 and J usage is TRBJ2-5, with D unclear. Germline-derived CDR1 and CDR2 are SGHAT and FQNNGV. V lost 5 bases and J lost 13, with 17 bases in between. The CDR3 has 12 residues. The DNA of the CDR3 is TGTGCCAGCAGCCCACTCCCACTACTACTGTACTTC. Translating it yields CASSPLPLLLYF.

This clonotype occurred a few times. The chain recombines TRBV4-1 with TRBJ1-5, with 9 bases lining up with TRBD1. Germline trimming cut 0 bases from V and 5 bases from J; bases unmatched to any gene: 11. This CDR3 region has 18 residues. Germline CDR1 reads MGHRA; CDR2 reads YSYEKL. CDR3 sequence reads: CASSQDPTGTGLHQPQHF. DNA of the CDR3: TGCGCCAGCAGCCAAGATCCAACCGGGACAGGGCTTCATCAGCCCCAGCATTTT.

This clonotype was counted at least ten times. The chain has TRBV5-1 and TRBJ1-1; D is unclear. V gave up 0 bases and J gave up 2 bases, with 5 bases separating them. Germline assignment: CDR1 SGHRS and CDR2 YFSETQ. This CDR3 has 13 residues. CDR3 nucleotide sequence: TGCGCCAGCAGCTTGGTCACTAACACTGAAGCTTTCTTT. As protein: CASSLVTNTEAFF. The full variable domain, in which reference TRBV5-1 and TRBJ1-1 provide the parts outside the CDR3, is KAGVTQTPRYLIKTRGQQVTLSCSPISGHRSVSWYQQTPGQGLQFLFEYFSETQRNKGNFPGRFSGRQFSNSRSEMNVSTLELGDSALYLCASSLVTNTEAFFGQGTRLTVV.

This clonotype showed up just a few times. This sequence joins TRBV7-2 and TRBJ2-1; D might be TRBD2 (6 bases). The CDR3 is 16 residues long. V lost 0 bases and J lost 4, with 13 bases in between. CDR1 is SGHTA, CDR2 FQGNSA, per germline. CDR3 sequence (DNA): TGTGCCAGCAGCTTAGCGGGGACTGACTCGTACAATGAGCAGTTCTTC. This gives the protein CASSLAGTDSYNEQFF.

This chain connects TRBV19 to TRBJ2-2; 7 bases align to TRBD2. CDR1 is LNHDA and CDR2 is SQIVND in the germline V gene (reference sequence). The length of the CDR3 is 15 residues. The J segment lost 2 bases and the V segment lost 11 bases, leaving 11 bases of the junction unmatched. CDR3 sequence (DNA): TGTGCCTCGAGGGTCGGGACTATTAACACCGGGGAGCTGTTTTTT. It yields the protein CASRVGTINTGELFF.

The CDR3: CASSPRSVSNEKLFF. CDR3 DNA: TGTGCCAGCTCACCAAGGTCCGTTAGTAATGAAAAACTGTTTTTT. The gene calls are TRBV18 and TRBJ1-4, with D unresolved. This CDR3 has 15 amino acids. Trimming shortened V by 2 bases and J by 4 bases, and 11 bases separated the two germline ends. The V gene's germline CDR1 is KGHSH and CDR2 LQKENI.

The chain combines TRBV5-6 with TRBJ2-5; possible D gene TRBD2, 6 bases. The V gene lost 4 bases and the J gene lost 4 bases, with 17 bases spanning the gap. Germline CDR1 is SGHDT and CDR2 is YYEEEE. This CDR3 has 15 residues. Here the CDR3 DNA reads TGTGCCAGCAGCCCCGGGAGCTACTGCACAGAGACCCAGTACTTC. Translating gives CASSPGSYCTETQYF.

This clonotype was recorded a few times. This rearrangement joins TRBV5-1 to TRBJ2-5; 10 nucleotides align to TRBD2. CDR3 length equals 15 residues. Per germline, CDR1 SGHRS and CDR2 YFSETQ. Here the CDR3 DNA reads TGCGCGAGCGCCGTTCTAGCGGGGGCCCAAGAGACCCAGTACTTC. Protein: CASAVLAGAQETQYF. Together with reference TRBV5-1 and TRBJ2-5, the CDR3 gives the full variable domain: KAGVTQTPRYLIKTRGQQVTLSCSPISGHRSVSWYQQTPGQGLQFLFEYFSETQRNKGNFPGRFSGRQFSNSRSEMNVSTLELGDSALYLCASAVLAGAQETQYFGPGTRLLVL.

The CDR3 is CASRRESHEKLFF. The CDR3, as DNA: TGTGCCAGCAGGAGGGAGAGCCATGAAAAACTGTTTTTT. The chain combines TRBV7-2 with TRBJ1-4; D ambiguous. Germline values: CDR1 SGHTA, CDR2 FQGNSA. The CDR3 runs 13 residues. The V end was cut by 6 bases, the J end by 6 bases, with 11 bases between.

V usage is TRBV7-8 and J usage is TRBJ2-1, with TRBD1 identical over 12 bases. CDR3 length equals 15 residues. In germline, CDR1 is SGHVS, CDR2 FQNEAQ. V dropped 5 bases and J dropped 7; count of bases not matched to a gene: 6. This chain's CDR3 is CASSRGQGAWNEQFF. The DNA of the CDR3 is TGTGCCAGCAGCCGGGGACAGGGGGCCTGGAATGAGCAGTTCTTC.

CDR3 in amino acids: CASSHNMKGGPGQPQHF. In DNA, the CDR3 is TGTGCCAGCAGCCATAACATGAAGGGGGGGCCGGGTCAGCCCCAGCATTTT. This chain connects TRBV4-2 to TRBJ1-5; D is possibly TRBD1 (6 bases). The V gene lost 3 bases and the J gene lost 6 bases, with 21 bases spanning the gap. CDR1 is LGHNA, CDR2 YNFKEQ, per germline. The CDR3 spans 17 residues.

The chain joins TRBV19 to TRBJ1-2, with TRBD1 matching 8 bases. V was clipped by 6 bases and J by 1 base; unmatched bases: 7. CDR1 LNHDA and CDR2 SQIVND come from the germline V gene (reference sequence). CDR3 length: 15 amino acids. CDR3 sequence: CASSLGQGHNYGYTF. DNA of the CDR3: TGTGCCAGTAGCCTTGGACAGGGTCATAACTATGGCTACACCTTC.

This clonotype was seen ten or more times. V is TRBV7-3 and J is TRBJ1-1, with D uncertain. Germline CDR1 and CDR2: SGHTA and FQGTGA. The CDR3 has 13 residues. Trimming took off 6 bases at V and 5 bases at J, with 13 bases between the two ends. CDR3 sequence (DNA): TGTGCCAGCAGTTCCGGTGGGTTGACTGAAGCTTTCTTT. Its translation is CASSSGGLTEAFF.

This clonotype was recorded many times. This chain joins TRBV29-1 and TRBJ2-1; 8 positions agree with TRBD1. Germline V gives CDR1 SQVTM, CDR2 ANQGSEA. The CDR3 is 11 residues long. Germline trimming cut 8 bases from V and 5 bases from J; bases unmatched to any gene: 2. DNA for the CDR3: TGCAGCACGGGACAGGACAATGAGCAGTTCTTC. This codes for CSTGQDNEQFF.

The chain joins TRBV15 to TRBJ1-6, with a tentative D call TRBD1 (5 bases). The germline V and J ends were trimmed by 5 bases and 6 bases, with 17 bases remaining between them. The CDR3 has 16 residues. Germline V gene lookup returns CDR1 LNHNV and CDR2 YYDKDF (reference sequence). CDR3 sequence: CATSSQEGGVNSPLHF. The CDR3 DNA sequence: TGTGCCACCAGCTCTCAAGAGGGAGGGGTTAATTCACCCCTCCACTTT.

The rearrangement joins TRBV11-2 to TRBJ2-2, with D tentatively TRBD2 (5 bases). Trimming removed 5 bases from V and 5 bases from J, with 9 bases in between. The CDR3 spans 13 residues. The germline V gene has CDR1 SGHAT and CDR2 FQNNGV. Here the CDR3 DNA reads TGTGCCAGCAGCATATGGGAGACCGGGGAGCTGTTTTTT. Protein: CASSIWETGELFF.

In this sample, this clonotype turned up a few times. V gene TRBV18 combines with J gene TRBJ2-7; TRBD1 is a possible D gene (6 bases). The V end lost 3 bases, the J end lost 3 bases, and 12 bases lay between the germline ends. Germline V gene data show CDR1 as KGHSH and CDR2 as LQKENI. The CDR3 runs 14 residues. For the CDR3, the DNA is TGTGCCAGCTCACCTCTACAGGGATTCTACGAGCAGTACGTC. Amino acids: CASSPLQGFYEQYV.

The V gene is TRBV6-5, the J gene TRBJ2-7; possible D gene TRBD1, 6 bases. In germline, CDR1 is MNHEY, CDR2 SVGAGI. There are 14 residues in the CDR3. V was pared by 4 bases and J by 0 bases, with 10 bases between. This CDR3 reads CASSSTGHSYEQYF. The CDR3 DNA follows: TGTGCCAGCAGTTCGACAGGTCACTCCTACGAGCAGTACTTC.

The CDR3 loop reads CASSRSWNYEQYV. DNA of the CDR3: TGTGCCAGCAGCCGGAGTTGGAACTACGAGCAGTACGTC. This chain connects TRBV28 to TRBJ2-7; no firm D call. Germline V gives CDR1 MDHEN, CDR2 SYDVKM. Trimming shortened V by 6 bases and J by 3 bases, and 12 bases separated the two germline ends. The length of the CDR3 is 13 residues.

The chain carries TRBV4-2 and TRBJ1-2; D may be TRBD1 (5 bases). In germline, CDR1 is LGHNA, CDR2 YNFKEQ. This CDR3 is 15 amino acids long. V was pared by 2 bases and J by 5 bases, with 15 bases between. Here the CDR3 DNA reads TGTGCCAGCAGCCAAATTACGCAGGGCAGATATGGCTACACCTTC. Its translation is CASSQITQGRYGYTF.

The V and J genes are TRBV20-1 and TRBJ2-7; 11 bases are shared with TRBD1. The CDR3 length is 13 residues. Trimming at V came to 5 bases and at J to 3 bases, leaving 3 bases not matched to a gene. Germline CDR1 and CDR2: DFQATT and SNEGSKA (reference sequence). CDR3 sequence: CSASGTGGYEQYF. In nucleotides, the CDR3 is TGCAGTGCTTCCGGGACAGGGGGCTACGAGCAGTACTTC.

This chain uses TRBV19 with TRBJ1-6; D might be TRBD1 (5 bases). Trimming took off 3 bases at V and 7 bases at J, with 19 bases between the two ends. Germline CDR1 is LNHDA and CDR2 is SQIVND (reference sequence). The CDR3 sequence is 17 residues long. CDR3 loop: CASSIPPGTSSNSPLHF. The CDR3 nucleotides are TGTGCCAGTAGTATCCCGCCGGGGACGTCTTCGAATTCACCCCTCCACTTT. The full variable domain, its missing parts supplied by reference TRBV19 and TRBJ1-6, is DGGITQSPKYLFRKEGQNVTLSCEQNLNHDAMYWYRQDPGQGLRLIYYSQIVNDFQKGDIAEGYSVSREKKESFPLTVTSAQKNPTAFYLCASSIPPGTSSNSPLHFGNGTRLTVT.

This clonotype has a handful of counts. The genes are TRBV7-6 and TRBJ2-5; 10 nucleotides line up with TRBD1. This CDR3 comprises 17 residues. Trimming at V came to 3 bases and at J to 3 bases, leaving 10 bases not matched to a gene. Germline V gene data show CDR1 as SGHVS and CDR2 as FNYEAQ. In nucleotides, the CDR3 is TGTGCCAGCAGCTTTTTTACCGGGACAGGGGACGAAGAGACCCAGTACTTC. Its translation is CASSFFTGTGDEETQYF. The whole variable domain, remainder taken from reference TRBV7-6 and TRBJ2-5, is GAGVSQSPRYKVTKRGQDVALRCDPISGHVSLYWYRQALGQGPEFLTYFNYEAQQDKSGLPNDRFSAERPEGSISTLTIQRTEQRDSAMYRCASSFFTGTGDEETQYFGPGTRLLVL.

The V call is TRBV4-1, the J call TRBJ2-1; a possible D gene is TRBD2 (6 bases). The V gene lost 4 bases and the J gene lost 0 bases, with 16 bases spanning the gap. Germline CDR1 MGHRA, CDR2 YSYEKL. CDR3 length: 17 amino acids. DNA for the CDR3: TGCGCCAGCAGCCGACTGCTAGCGACTAGCTCCTACAATGAGCAGTTCTTC. Its protein is CASSRLLATSSYNEQFF.